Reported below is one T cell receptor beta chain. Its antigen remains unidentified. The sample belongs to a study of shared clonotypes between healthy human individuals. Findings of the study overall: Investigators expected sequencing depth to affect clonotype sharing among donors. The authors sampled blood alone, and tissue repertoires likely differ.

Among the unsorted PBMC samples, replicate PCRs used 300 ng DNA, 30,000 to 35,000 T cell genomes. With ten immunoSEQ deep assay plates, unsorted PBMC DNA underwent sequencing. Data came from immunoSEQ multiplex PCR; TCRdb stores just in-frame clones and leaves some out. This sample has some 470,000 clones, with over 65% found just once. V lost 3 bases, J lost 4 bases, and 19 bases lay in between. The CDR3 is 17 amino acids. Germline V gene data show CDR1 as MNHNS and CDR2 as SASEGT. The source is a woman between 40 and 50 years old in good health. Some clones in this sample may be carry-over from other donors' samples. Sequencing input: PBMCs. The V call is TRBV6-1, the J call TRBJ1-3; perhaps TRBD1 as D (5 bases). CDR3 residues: CASSDQPPGAPGNTIYF. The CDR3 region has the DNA TGTGCCAGCAGTGATCAACCCCCCGGGGCCCCAGGAAACACCATATATTTT.